What follows are 2 T cell receptor beta chains derived from one specimen sequenced in a study of T-cell reconstitution after alpha-beta-depleted transplantation in children. TCRbeta library construction was performed incorporating unique molecular identifiers. MiXCR, applied by TCRdb to the PCR reads, yields one record per CDR3 protein. The sample gives about 870,000 distinct CDR3 sequences, 16% of which show up once; roughly 4.8% is in the top ten. The source material was PBMCs, mostly from graft donor cells, sampled 360 days after TCRalphabeta/CD19-depleted stem cell transplant. These receptors were taken from a male patient aged 10-17 years who had a stem cell transplant for acute lymphoblastic leukemia, so the T cells may come from the graft donor.

This chain links TRBV19 with TRBJ1-1; maybe TRBD1 (5 bases). Between the trimmed V and J ends, which lost 7 bases and 0 bases, there was a span of 30 bases. Germline V CDR1 and CDR2: LNHDA, SQIVND (reference sequence). The CDR3 has 20 residues. The DNA for the CDR3 is TGTGCCAGTACTAAACCCGGGACGCCTGCCCGACACCGGTTGAACACTGAAGCTTTCTTT. Residues: CASTKPGTPARHRLNTEAFF.

The chain links TRBV7-6 to TRBJ2-2; D is perhaps TRBD2 (5 bases). Looked up from germline, CDR1 is SGHVS and CDR2 is FNYEAQ. The CDR3 loop spans 17 amino acids. V was trimmed by 0 bases and J by 6 bases, leaving 17 bases between them. Written as DNA, the CDR3 is TGTGCCAGCAGCTTAGCTCCCCTAGGGCCCGGGGCCGGGGAGCTGTTTTTT. Translating it yields CASSLAPLGPGAGELFF.